The sequence of this TCR beta chain was determined in a study of shared clonotypes between healthy human individuals (dated by TCRdb to between 2020 and 2021). Broadly, across the study: The cohort included three men and a couple of women between 18 and 49 years of age. Per donor, leukapheresis produced somewhere between about 0.85 and 9.5 billion PBMCs. To increase sequencing depth and limit assay-specific biases, TCR repertoire library preparation and sequencing were carried out by different laboratories using diverse techniques. Per donor, three plates each were used for CD4 naive and CD4 memory, two for CD8 naive, and one for CD8 memory. The study deeply sequenced blood TCR repertoires of about 5 healthy adults to estimate repertoire size and the extent of clonotype sharing between individuals.

Broader findings and caveats from the paper: Estimated clonotype richness was generally larger for naive than for memory subsets. Pairwise subsampling led to the expectation that sequencing depth would affect the degree of clonotype sharing among donors. Sampling was restricted to blood, and TCR repertoires in tissues likely differ from the TCR repertoires found in blood. Rarefaction of sorted-subset datasets indicated incomplete sequencing despite the large sequencing depth. Sharing across a few donors was observed for approximately 5% of naive CD4, over 3% of naive CD8, 2.3% of memory CD4, and around 0.44% of memory CD8 clonotypes. Because the study included a small number of donors, the genetic and exposure-history diversity represented was limited. Compared with non-shared clonotypes, the clonotypes found in all four sorted-subset donors had higher generation probabilities.

Details on this clone: The target of this receptor is not known. There are no base qualities to consult, and no much larger clone falls within one base.

CD8 naive samples were obtained by positive selection for CCR7 among CD45RO-negative cells, yielding a CD45RA+CCR7+ population from which TemRA cells were excluded. Donors were healthy HIV-negative adults with no recently reported acute infections or vaccinations. Every donor was a Caucasian adult living in Nashville, Tennessee, USA. Blood was collected by leukapheresis, and PBMCs were isolated by Ficoll-Histopaque density gradient centrifugation and then cryopreserved in liquid nitrogen vapor phase. Analytical flow cytometry was used to check the purity and quantity of each magnetically sorted T cell population. Genomic DNA was isolated from each sorted fraction and quantified by UV absorbance on a Nanodrop 2000c. Using the deep immunoSEQ assay, TCR CDR3 regions were amplified from genomic DNA by multiplex PCR. Genomic DNA extracted from each cell subset was distributed evenly over all wells of several immunoSEQ 96-well plates, and each plate served as one replicate. For sorted subsets, roughly 200 ng of genomic DNA, equivalent to around 29,000 T cell genomes, went into each replicate PCR. Purified libraries were quantified with a Qubit 3.0 fluorometer, sized on a Bioanalyzer 2100, and re-quantified with the KAPA Library Quantification kit. Every immunoSEQ 96-well plate was sequenced on a separate single-read 150-cycle Illumina NextSeq 550 flow cell. Per the source publication's procedure: Because the immunoSEQ output included only junctional sequences and no quality scores, the filtering could not be the same as the filtering used for full-length reads. To assign V/J genes and CDR3, sequences were annotated using PyIR, a Python wrapper for IgBLAST v1.9, with IMGT germline references. Any read was removed if the V/J assignment was weak (E-value above 1e-6), the CDR3 was missing, or the read contained stop codons, out-of-frame junctions, or ambiguous translated residues. V3J clonotypes were defined as sequences sharing an identical inferred V gene, J gene, and CDR3 amino acid sequence. Percentage overlap between repertoires was calculated by dividing the number of shared unique clonotypes by the size of the smaller repertoire. Richness of each repertoire was evaluated using RTK rarefaction, the Chao1 estimator, and Recon v2.1 estimates of unobserved clonotypes. Generation probabilities for all TCRbeta clonotypes obtained by the gDNA method from a handful of donors were computed using OLGA. TCRdb provides this immuneACCESS table in a form limited to in-frame rearrangements. Some clones are lacking; in checked studies, under half of them reflect an unresolved V gene, and why the rest are absent is not known. That table is the source of V, J and clone size, and D and trimming were worked out from the DNA. Across this sample there are more than 2 million clones, with roughly 94% seen only once. The ten largest clonotypes hold roughly 1% of the sample.

Sample: naive CD8+ T cells sorted from blood. The label giving this sample's cell subset or site can be read as: CD45RA+CCR7+. The receptor's source is a man between 18 and 35 years old in good health.

CDR3 reads: CAWDRESVTGELFF. The DNA sequence is TGTGCCTGGGACAGGGAGTCAGTCACCGGGGAGCTGTTTTTT. Rearrangement joined TRBV30 to TRBJ2-2; the central 7 bases match TRBD1. Looking up the germline V gene (reference sequence) yields CDR1 GTSNPN and CDR2 SVGIG. From its cysteine to its phenylalanine, the CDR3 spans 14 amino acids. Only the CDR3 region is kept as DNA, spanning 42 bases read in frame from base 1. Trimming removed 5 bases from V and 4 bases from J; the gene matches leave 7 bases unexplained. Extended through the reference TRBV30 and TRBJ2-2 proteins, this CDR3 yields the full variable domain: SQTIHQWPATLVQPVGSPLSLECTVEGTSNPNLYWYRQAAGRGLQLLFYSVGIGQISSEVPQNLSASRPQDRQFILSSKKLLLSDSGFYLCAWDRESVTGELFFGEGSRLTVL.